This TCR beta chain is from a study of identical twins. Overall study findings and caveats: It was cross-sectional statistical analysis, not following the same donors, that the conclusions relied on. There was an excess of low generation probability in the out-of-frame alpha sequences that twins shared.

The CDR3 length is 14 residues. Germline loops: CDR1 LGHDT, CDR2 YNNKEL (reference sequence). V was cut by 5 bases and J by 8 bases, with 16 bases left in between. This clonotype was found many times. The antigen is undetermined. Template switching (which added a universal primer site) was used, and cDNA carried unique molecular identifiers. TCRdb processed the 5' RACE reads anew with MiXCR; each CDR3 protein has one entry. The sample has 250,000 or so distinct CDR3 sequences; around 6.6% are singletons. This sample also appeared in a second study, on yellow fever vaccine responses in identical twins.

Input material: memory (CD45RO+) T cells sorted from blood. The gene calls are TRBV3-1 and TRBJ2-1; possible D gene TRBD2, 6 bases. The receptor comes from a young woman in good health. CDR3 DNA: TGTGCCAGCAGCTACGACGACAAGCGGGATGAGCAGTTCTTC. It translates to CASSYDDKRDEQFF.